Listed here is a single TCR beta chain. Study members were between roughly 18 and 89 years old and lived in approximately 25 US regions. This sample was taken from a study of blood T cell repertoires in COVID-19. Libraries were prepared by immunoSEQ multiplex PCR; TCRdb keeps only in-frame clonotypes and omits some of them. The sample includes approximately 200,000 clones, approximately 89% of them seen just once. The CDR3 loop spans 13 amino acids. In germline, CDR1 is SGHDT, CDR2 YYEEEE. Trimming took off 5 bases at V and 4 bases at J, with 10 bases between the two ends. The sequencing input was PBMCs or T cells enriched from blood (not recorded which). This TCR was recovered from a woman in her twenties or thirties who had been exposed to COVID-19. The V and J genes are TRBV5-6 and TRBJ2-4, with D perhaps TRBD2 (6 bases). The CDR3 region is CASRPRGKNIQYF. The CDR3 DNA reads TGTGCCAGCAGACCTCGGGGGAAAAACATTCAGTACTTC.